This T cell receptor (beta chain) came from a study of cytomegalovirus exposure and HLA in healthy donors. Study observations and caveats: Reports indicated that the classifier achieved high specificity and sensitivity in diagnosing cytomegalovirus status. It was confirmed in vitro that a few of the CMV-associated chains were specific for CMV antigens.

The CDR3 sequence is 16 residues long. The germline V gene encodes CDR1 SNHLY and CDR2 FYNNEI. V was pared by 6 bases and J by 0 bases, with 17 bases between. Clones were read by immunoSEQ multiplex PCR, and TCRdb kept only the in-frame ones, dropping some. The sample has approximately 150,000 clones, 85% to 90% seen once. A remark on this clone: Its target is unknown.

The chain couples TRBV2 to TRBJ1-1; D is uncertain. The TCR originated in a woman aged 25-40 years in good health and CMV-seronegative. The sequenced sample was PBMCs. CDR3 sequence reads: CASSVSETDMNTEAFF. CDR3 coding DNA: TGTGCCAGCAGCGTATCAGAGACTGATATGAACACTGAAGCTTTCTTT.